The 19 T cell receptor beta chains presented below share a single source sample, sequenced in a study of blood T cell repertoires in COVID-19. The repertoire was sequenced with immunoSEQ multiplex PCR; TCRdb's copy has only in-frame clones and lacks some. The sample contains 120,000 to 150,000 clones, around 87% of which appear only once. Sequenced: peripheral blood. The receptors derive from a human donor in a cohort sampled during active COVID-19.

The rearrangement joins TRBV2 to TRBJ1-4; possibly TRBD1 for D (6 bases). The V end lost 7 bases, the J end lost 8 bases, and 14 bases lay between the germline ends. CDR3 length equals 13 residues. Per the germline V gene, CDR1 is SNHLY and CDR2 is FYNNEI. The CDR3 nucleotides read TGTGCCAGCATAGGGCAGGGGAACGAAAAACTGTTTTTT. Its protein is CASIGQGNEKLFF.

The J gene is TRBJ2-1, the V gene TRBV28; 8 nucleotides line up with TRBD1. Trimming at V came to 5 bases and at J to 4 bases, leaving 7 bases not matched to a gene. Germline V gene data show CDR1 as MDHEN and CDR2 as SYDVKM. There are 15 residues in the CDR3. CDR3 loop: CASSPAGQAYNEQFF. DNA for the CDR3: TGTGCCAGCAGTCCCGCGGGACAGGCATACAATGAGCAGTTCTTC.

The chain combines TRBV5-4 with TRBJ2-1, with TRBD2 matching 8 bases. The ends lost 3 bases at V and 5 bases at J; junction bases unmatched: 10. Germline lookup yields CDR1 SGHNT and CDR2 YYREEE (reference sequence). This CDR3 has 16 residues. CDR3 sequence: CASSSRSGGGHNEQFF. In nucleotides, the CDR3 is TGTGCCAGCAGCTCGCGCTCCGGGGGGGGTCACAATGAGCAGTTCTTC. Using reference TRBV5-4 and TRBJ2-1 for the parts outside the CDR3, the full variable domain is ETGVTQSPTHLIKTRGQQVTLRCSSQSGHNTVSWYQQALGQGPQFIFQYYREEENGRGNFPPRFSGLQFPNYSSELNVNALELDDSALYLCASSSRSGGGHNEQFFGPGTRLTVL.

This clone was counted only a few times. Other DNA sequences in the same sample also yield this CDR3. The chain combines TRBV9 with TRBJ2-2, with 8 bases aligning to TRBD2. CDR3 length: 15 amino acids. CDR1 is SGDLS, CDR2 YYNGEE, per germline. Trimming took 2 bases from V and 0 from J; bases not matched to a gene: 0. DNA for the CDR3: TGTGCCAGCAGCGTTAGCGGGACGAACACCGGGGAGCTGTTTTTT. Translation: CASSVSGTNTGELFF.

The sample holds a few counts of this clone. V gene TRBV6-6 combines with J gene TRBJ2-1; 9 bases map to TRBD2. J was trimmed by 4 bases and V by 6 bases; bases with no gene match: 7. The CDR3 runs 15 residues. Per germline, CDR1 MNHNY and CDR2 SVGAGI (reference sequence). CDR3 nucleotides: TGTGCCAGCAGCAAGACTAGCGGTCCTTACAATGAGCAGTTCTTC. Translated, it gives CASSKTSGPYNEQFF.

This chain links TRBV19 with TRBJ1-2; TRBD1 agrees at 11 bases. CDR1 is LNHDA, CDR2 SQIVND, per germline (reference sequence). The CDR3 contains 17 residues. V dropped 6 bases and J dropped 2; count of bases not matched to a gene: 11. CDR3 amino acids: CASSRPGQGEKNYGYTF. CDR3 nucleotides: TGTGCCAGTAGCAGACCGGGACAGGGGGAAAAGAACTATGGCTACACCTTC.

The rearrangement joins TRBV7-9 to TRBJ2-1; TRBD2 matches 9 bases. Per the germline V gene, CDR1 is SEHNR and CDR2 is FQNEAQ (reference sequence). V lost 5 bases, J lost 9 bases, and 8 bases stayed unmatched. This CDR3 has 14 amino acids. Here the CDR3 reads CASSRAGGPIEQFF. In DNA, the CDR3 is TGTGCCAGCAGCAGGGCGGGAGGGCCGATTGAGCAGTTCTTC. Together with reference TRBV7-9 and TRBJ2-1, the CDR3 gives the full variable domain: DTGVSQNPRHKITKRGQNVTFRCDPISEHNRLYWYRQTLGQGPEFLTYFQNEAQLEKSRLLSDRFSAERPKGSFSTLEIQRTEQGDSAMYLCASSRAGGPIEQFFGPGTRLTVL.

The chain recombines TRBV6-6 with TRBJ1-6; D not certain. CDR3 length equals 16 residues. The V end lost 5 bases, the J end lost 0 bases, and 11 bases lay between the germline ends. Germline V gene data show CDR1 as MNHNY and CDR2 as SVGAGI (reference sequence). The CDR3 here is CASSGSLSSYNSPLHF. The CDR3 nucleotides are TGTGCCAGCAGTGGATCACTGAGCTCCTATAATTCACCCCTCCACTTT.

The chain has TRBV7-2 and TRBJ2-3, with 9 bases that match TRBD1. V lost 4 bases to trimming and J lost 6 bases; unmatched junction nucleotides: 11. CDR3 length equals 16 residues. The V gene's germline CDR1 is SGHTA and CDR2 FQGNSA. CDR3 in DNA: TGTGCCAGCAGCTCAGTTGGACAGGGGATCATGGATACGCAGTATTTT. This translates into CASSSVGQGIMDTQYF.

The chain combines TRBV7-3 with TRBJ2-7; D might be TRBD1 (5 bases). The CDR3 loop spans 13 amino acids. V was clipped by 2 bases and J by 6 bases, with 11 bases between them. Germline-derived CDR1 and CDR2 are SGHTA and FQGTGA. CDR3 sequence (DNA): TGTGCCAGCAGCTTATTCCAGGGCAGCGAGCAGTACTTC. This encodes CASSLFQGSEQYF.

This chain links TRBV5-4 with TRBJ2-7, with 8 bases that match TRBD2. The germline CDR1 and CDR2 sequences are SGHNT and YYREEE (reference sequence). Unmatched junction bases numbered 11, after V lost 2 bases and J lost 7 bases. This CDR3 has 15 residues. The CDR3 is CASSLDSGARGEQYF. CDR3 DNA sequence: TGTGCCAGCAGCTTAGATAGCGGGGCCCGCGGTGAGCAGTACTTC.

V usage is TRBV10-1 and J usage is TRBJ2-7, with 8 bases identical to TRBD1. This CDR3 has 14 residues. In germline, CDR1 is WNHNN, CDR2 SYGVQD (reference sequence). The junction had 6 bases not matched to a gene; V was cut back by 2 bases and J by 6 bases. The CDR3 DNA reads TGCGCCAGCAGTGAGCGACAGGGGTTTGGCGAGCAGTACTTC. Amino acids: CASSERQGFGEQYF.

The DNA of the CDR3 is TGCGCCAGCAGCCCACCTACCCTCTCCGAGCAGTACTTC. Its protein product is CASSPPTLSEQYF. The chain carries TRBV4-1 and TRBJ2-7; the D is unclear. Germline loops: CDR1 MGHRA, CDR2 YSYEKL. The V and J ends lost 4 bases and 6 bases respectively, with 13 bases between them. CDR3 length: 13 amino acids.

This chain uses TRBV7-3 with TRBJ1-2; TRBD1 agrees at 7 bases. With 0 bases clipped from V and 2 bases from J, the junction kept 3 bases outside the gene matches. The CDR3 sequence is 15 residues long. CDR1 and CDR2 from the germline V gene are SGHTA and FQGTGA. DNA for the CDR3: TGTGCCAGCAGCTTAACGCGGACAGGCAACTATGGCTACACCTTC. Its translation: CASSLTRTGNYGYTF.

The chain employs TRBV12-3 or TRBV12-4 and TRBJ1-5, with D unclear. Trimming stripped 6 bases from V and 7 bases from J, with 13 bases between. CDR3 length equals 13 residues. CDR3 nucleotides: TGTGCCAGCAGCCGCCGGGAGATGCAGCCCCAGCATTTT. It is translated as CASSRREMQPQHF.

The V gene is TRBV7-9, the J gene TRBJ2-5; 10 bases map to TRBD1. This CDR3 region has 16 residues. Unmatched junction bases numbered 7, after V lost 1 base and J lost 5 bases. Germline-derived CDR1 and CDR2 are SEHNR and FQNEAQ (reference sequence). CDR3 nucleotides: TGTGCCAGCAGCTTAGGGGACAGGGGAACGAGGGAGACCCAGTACTTC. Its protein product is CASSLGDRGTRETQYF.

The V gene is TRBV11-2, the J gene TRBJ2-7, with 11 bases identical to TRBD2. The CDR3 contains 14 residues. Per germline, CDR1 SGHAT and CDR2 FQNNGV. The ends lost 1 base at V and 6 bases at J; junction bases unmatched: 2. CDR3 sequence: CASSLGLAGTEQYF. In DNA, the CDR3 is TGTGCCAGCAGCTTAGGACTAGCGGGGACCGAGCAGTACTTC.

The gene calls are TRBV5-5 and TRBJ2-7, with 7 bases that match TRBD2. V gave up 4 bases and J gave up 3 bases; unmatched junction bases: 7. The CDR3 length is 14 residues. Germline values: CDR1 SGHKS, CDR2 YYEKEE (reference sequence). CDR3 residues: CASSPTGRYYEQYF. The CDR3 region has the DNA TGTGCCAGCAGCCCCACCGGGAGGTACTACGAGCAGTACTTC.

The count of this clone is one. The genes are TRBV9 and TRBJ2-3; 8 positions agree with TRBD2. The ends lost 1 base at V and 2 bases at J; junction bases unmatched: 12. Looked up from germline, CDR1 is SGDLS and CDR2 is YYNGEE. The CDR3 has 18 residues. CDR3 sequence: CASSVSTSGGGPTDTQYF. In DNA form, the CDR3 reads TGTGCCAGCAGCGTATCAACCTCTGGCGGGGGGCCCACAGATACGCAGTATTTT.